The entry below describes one TCR beta chain. This clonotype was recorded many times. Which antigen it targets is not known. Per-base qualities were not stored, and no clone one base away is much larger. This sample is drawn from a study of identical twins (dated by TCRdb to 2015 to 2016). Regarding the complete study: To test whether fetal clonotypes persist, the study used deep sequencing on TCR alpha and beta repertoires from monozygotic twins, unrelated adults of various ages, and cord blood. To rule out contamination, replicate twin experiments were performed at different times with different library preparation protocols.

Points the paper makes about the study in general: Because the same donors could not be followed over many years, the conclusions depended on cross-sectional statistical analysis. The excess sharing between twins in beta out-of-frame sequences was weaker because fewer shared sequences reduced the signal-to-noise ratio. Fewer insertions were carried by abundant cord blood beta clonotypes; a weaker similar trend was observed in young adult naive repertoires, while no such trend was observed in memory repertoires. In monozygotic twins, recombination models systematically underestimated out-of-frame TCR alpha sharing, but the models matched the sharing seen between unrelated individuals. Compared with coincidental sharing between unrelated individuals, an excess of low generation-probability sequences was observed among out-of-frame TCR alpha sequences shared between twins. Invariant T cells such as MAIT and iNKT could partly confound zero-insertion analyses, although diverse VJ usage argued against such confounding for most clonotypes.

V drops 1 base and J drops 10 bases, leaving 9 bases in between. The CDR3 has 12 amino acids, counting the end cysteine and phenylalanine. The DNA shown is the 36-base CDR3, in frame from base 1. Based on the germline V gene (reference sequence), the CDR1 and CDR2 sequences are SGHKS and YYEKEE. Every donor was a healthy Caucasian. Three unrelated non-twin adults were also sequenced: a male aged 18 to 30, a male aged 50 to 60 and a female aged 50 to 60. Miltenyi CD45RO+ enrichment and human naive T-cell isolation kits were used to isolate memory (CD45RO+) and naive T cells from PBMC. Receptors were amplified or captured by 5' RACE. Data came from an Illumina HiSeq 2000. Template switching added a universal primer binding site, and the final cDNA carried a unique molecular identifier that allowed TCR cDNA molecules to be counted accurately. First-strand cDNA for TCR alpha and beta chains was synthesized from specific primers in the conserved constant-segment region. To control for contamination, each cDNA library was double barcoded with a SMART-Mk sample barcode plus Illumina barcodes. TruSeq adapter sequences and Illumina sample barcodes were added in two successive PCR steps. The TCR alpha and beta cDNA libraries were sequenced on the Illumina HiSeq platform using custom primers. As for the authors' bioinformatics: MiGEC was used to process raw reads and extract unique molecular identifiers, and MiXCR was used to find CDR3 positions. Recombination models were inferred per individual with the repgenHMM and IGoR tools using an EM algorithm. The analysis of shared clonotypes was done with the tcR package in R, with sharing normalized by the product of cloneset sizes. To study raw recombination without the effects of thymic and clonal selection, out-of-frame nonproductive sequences were analyzed. TCRdb itself trimmed the public reads at Q25 with fastp, ran MiXCR and retained productive beta chains. Duplicate CDR3 protein sequences are folded into a single record with the most common DNA and genes. The V and J calls were not made by the authors but by TCRdb's processing. The sample contains about 430,000 distinct CDR3 sequences, around 18% of them found a single time. Around 12% of the sample goes to the ten largest clones.

The chain is assembled from TRBV5-5 and TRBJ2-1, and the D gene may be TRBD2, 5 bases matching. Sequenced: naive T cells sorted from blood. This sample's cell subset or site label indicates: cells isolated with a human naive T-cell isolation kit. The receptor was derived from a man aged 50-59 years in good health. The CDR3: CASSLWEREQFF. Here is the DNA: TGTGCCAGCAGCTTGTGGGAGAGGGAGCAGTTCTTC.